This passage covers 5 T cell receptor beta chains from one sample sequenced in a study of blood T cell repertoires in COVID-19. TCRdb keeps only in-frame clones here, not all; method: immunoSEQ multiplex PCR. The sample lists a few hundred thousand clones; roughly 90% were seen once. Sequenced input: peripheral blood. The source of these receptors is a man younger than 30 who had recovered from COVID-19.

The V gene is TRBV10-1, the J gene TRBJ2-3; TRBD2 aligns across 7 bases. This CDR3 is built from 14 residues. After removal of 3 bases from V and 6 bases from J, the junction contained 6 bases not matched to a gene. The V gene's germline CDR1 is WNHNN and CDR2 SYGVQD (reference sequence). The CDR3 DNA reads TGCGCCAGCAGTGAAGGCGGGAGCGGGGATACGCAGTATTTT. It encodes CASSEGGSGDTQYF.

V and J are TRBV10-1 and TRBJ2-3; D is ambiguous. The germline V and J ends were trimmed by 7 bases and 4 bases, with 21 bases remaining between them. The CDR3 covers 16 residues. CDR1 and CDR2 (germline): WNHNN, SYGVQD (reference sequence). CDR3 in amino acids: CASNPSFRLGADTQYF. Written as DNA, the CDR3 is TGCGCCAGCAACCCCTCCTTCCGACTCGGCGCAGATACGCAGTATTTT.

The chain uses TRBV27 and TRBJ2-1; 7 nucleotides match TRBD2. Trimming took 6 bases from V and 8 from J; bases not matched to a gene: 10. Germline V gene sequence: CDR1 MNHEY, CDR2 SMNVEV (reference sequence). The CDR3 runs to 14 residues. CDR3 DNA: TGTGCCAGCAGGTGGGGGGGGTCGAGGGATGAGCAGTTCTTC. This encodes CASRWGGSRDEQFF.

This rearrangement joins TRBV18 to TRBJ1-5; possibly TRBD1 for D (6 bases). Trimming took 3 bases from V and 3 from J, leaving 9 bases between them. The CDR3 consists of 14 residues. CDR1 KGHSH and CDR2 LQKENI come from the germline V gene. The CDR3 reads CASSPGHDNQPQHF. In nucleotides, the CDR3 is TGTGCCAGCTCACCGGGACACGACAATCAGCCCCAGCATTTT.

This clone was recorded only once. The V gene is TRBV19, the J gene TRBJ1-1; 8 nucleotides align to TRBD1. The CDR3 runs 14 residues. V was pared by 1 base and J by 6 bases, with 4 bases of the junction left unmatched. Per the germline V gene, CDR1 is LNHDA and CDR2 is SQIVND (reference sequence). CDR3: CASSIGLRGPEAFF. CDR3 DNA: TGTGCCAGTAGTATAGGCCTCAGGGGGCCTGAAGCTTTCTTT.